Listed below are T cell receptor beta chains from one sample, sequenced in a study of human T cells and chemical hapten exposure. Using its own MiXCR run on the RACE reads, TCRdb lists one record per CDR3 protein. The repertoire holds some 90,000 distinct CDR3 sequences, with approximately 10% as singletons. The starting material was whole blood, obtained in connection with sensitization to the hapten diphenylcyclopropenone (DPC). These receptors were obtained from a woman aged 25-40 years with alopecia areata. Some clones in this sample may be carry-over from other donors' samples. CDR3s include the opening cysteine and the closing phenylalanine or tryptophan. Each record gives: clone size, D gene, J gene, V gene, CDR3 DNA, CDR3 protein. The D gene is left open where the match is weak. A clone size is listed for some rows: how often the clone was seen (once, few, many), or a class if it is expanded.

>few|-|TRBJ2-4|TRBV9
TGTGCCAGCAGCGCGGAGGGAAACATTCAGTACTTC
CASSAEGNIQYF
>many|TRBD1|TRBJ2-5|TRBV13
TGTGCCAGCAGCCTCCAGCCGGGACAGCAAGAGACCCAGTACTTC
CASSLQPGQQETQYF
>-|TRBD1|TRBJ2-3|TRBV28
TGTGCCAGCAGTTTTAGGGGGCGAGATACGCAGTATTTT
CASSFRGRDTQYF
>many|-|TRBJ1-2|TRBV7-2
TGTGCCAGCAGCCCACAGGGAGGGTTGTATGGCTACACCTTC
CASSPQGGLYGYTF
>many|-|TRBJ2-1|TRBV9
TGTGCCAGCAGCGGCGTAAATGAGCAGTTCTTC
CASSGVNEQFF
>-|TRBD1|TRBJ2-1|TRBV28
TGTGCCAGCAGGCAAACAGGGGGCCACTACAATGAGCAGTTCTTC
CASRQTGGHYNEQFF
>-|-|TRBJ2-1|TRBV20-1
TGCAGTGCTAGCTCGCCGGGGGTAAGAACGCGGTCCTACAATGAGCAGTTCTTC
CSASSPGVRTRSYNEQFF
>-|-|TRBJ2-3|TRBV7-2
TGTGCCAGCAGCTATCGAGATACGCAGTATTTT
CASSYRDTQYF
>few|-|TRBJ2-7|TRBV3-1
TGTGCCAGCAGCCAAGGCATTCAGAAGAGCTACGAGCAGTACTTC
CASSQGIQKSYEQYF
>-|TRBD1|TRBJ2-7|TRBV28
TGTGCCAGCAGGTCCAGGGGGAGCTCCTACGAGCAGTACTTC
CASRSRGSSYEQYF
>many|-|TRBJ1-4|TRBV28
TGTGCCAGCACCCCGCAGCGGGAGTCGGACGAAAAACTGTTTTTT
CASTPQRESDEKLFF
>-|TRBD1|TRBJ1-4|TRBV5-1
TGCGCCAGCAGCCTGACAGGGGGCGGTGAAAAACTGTTTTTT
CASSLTGGGEKLFF
>few|TRBD2|TRBJ2-1|TRBV6-5
TGTGCCAGCACGGGGGGGGCCTACAATGAGCAGTTCTTC
CASTGGAYNEQFF
>few|-|TRBJ2-5|TRBV5-1
TGCGCCAGCAGCTTGGACGGCATACAAGAGACCCAGTACTTC
CASSLDGIQETQYF
>-|-|TRBJ1-1|TRBV29-1
TGCAGCGTTGAAATCCCCAACACTGAAGCTTTCTTT
CSVEIPNTEAFF
>many|-|TRBJ1-1|TRBV20-1
TGCAGTGCCCCGACCATGAACACTGAAGCTTTCTTT
CSAPTMNTEAFF
>many|-|TRBJ2-3|TRBV12-3/TRBV12-4
TGTGCCAGCAGTTTAGCGGGAGGCAAGGACACAGATACGCAGTATTTT
CASSLAGGKDTDTQYF
>many|-|TRBJ2-5|TRBV5-1
TGCGCCAGCAGCTCTCAGAGAGGAGGAGAGACCCAGTACTTC
CASSSQRGGETQYF
>few|TRBD2|TRBJ2-1|TRBV20-1
TGCAGTGCTAGATCACCGGGACTAGCGGGTGCAAGCTCCTACAATGAGCAGTTCTTC
CSARSPGLAGASSYNEQFF
>once|-|TRBJ1-2|TRBV28
TGTGCCAGCAGTTCCCGGACCTACGGCTACACCTTC
CASSSRTYGYTF
>many|-|TRBJ1-3|TRBV12-3/TRBV12-4
TGTGCCTCCAGCATATCGGGTGACTCTGGAAACACCATATATTTT
CASSISGDSGNTIYF
>few|-|TRBJ2-2|TRBV7-9
TGTGCCAGTGATCGTCTGGACACCGGGGAGCTGTTTTTT
CASDRLDTGELFF
>-|-|TRBJ1-2|TRBV29-1
TGCAGCGTTGAAGGTCAGACCAGGGGCTACACCTTC
CSVEGQTRGYTF
>many|-|TRBJ1-2|TRBV12-3/TRBV12-4
TGTGCCAGCAGTTTGGCGGGTGGTTTGGCCCAGGAGGCCTATGGCTACACCTTC
CASSLAGGLAQEAYGYTF
>many|TRBD2|TRBJ2-5|TRBV20-1
TGCAGTGCTAGAGATGCCGCTAGCGGCCAAGAGACCCAGTACTTC
CSARDAASGQETQYF
>-|-|TRBJ2-5|TRBV15
TGTGCCACCAGCAGAGCGGGGCTTTCGGAGACCCAGTACTTC
CATSRAGLSETQYF
>-|-|TRBJ2-2|TRBV14
TGTGCCAGCAGCCAAGAATACAACACCGGGGAGCTGTTTTTT
CASSQEYNTGELFF
>many|-|TRBJ2-3|TRBV23-1
TGCGCCAGCAGTCAATCCCCGGACAGACCGATCACAGATACGCAGTATTTT
CASSQSPDRPITDTQYF
>few|-|TRBJ1-5|TRBV5-1
TGCGCCAGCAGCAAAGGGGGTGATCAGCCCCAGCATTTT
CASSKGGDQPQHF
>many|-|TRBJ1-1|TRBV2
TGTGCCAGCAGCCCACAGCGGGCGCACACTGAAGCTTTCTTT
CASSPQRAHTEAFF
>many|-|TRBJ2-5|TRBV6-2/TRBV6-3
TGTGCCAGCACCCGAGCGGATCAAGAGACCCAGTACTTC
CASTRADQETQYF
>many|-|TRBJ1-3|TRBV18
TGTGCCAGCTCACCAATGGACGTTAGCTCTGGAAACACCATATATTTT
CASSPMDVSSGNTIYF
>few|-|TRBJ2-3|TRBV18
TGTGCCAGCTCCGTAACAGGCACAGATACGCAGTATTTT
CASSVTGTDTQYF